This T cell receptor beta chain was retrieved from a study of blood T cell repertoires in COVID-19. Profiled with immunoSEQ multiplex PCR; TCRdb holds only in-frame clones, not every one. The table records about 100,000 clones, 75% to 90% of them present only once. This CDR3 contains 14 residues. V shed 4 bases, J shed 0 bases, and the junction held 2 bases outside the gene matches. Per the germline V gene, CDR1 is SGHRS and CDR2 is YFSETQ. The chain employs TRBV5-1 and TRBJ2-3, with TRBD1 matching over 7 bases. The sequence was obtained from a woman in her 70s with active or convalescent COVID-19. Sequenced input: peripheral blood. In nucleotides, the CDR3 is TGCGCCAGCAGCAGGGACAGCAGCACAGATACGCAGTATTTT. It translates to CASSRDSSTDTQYF.